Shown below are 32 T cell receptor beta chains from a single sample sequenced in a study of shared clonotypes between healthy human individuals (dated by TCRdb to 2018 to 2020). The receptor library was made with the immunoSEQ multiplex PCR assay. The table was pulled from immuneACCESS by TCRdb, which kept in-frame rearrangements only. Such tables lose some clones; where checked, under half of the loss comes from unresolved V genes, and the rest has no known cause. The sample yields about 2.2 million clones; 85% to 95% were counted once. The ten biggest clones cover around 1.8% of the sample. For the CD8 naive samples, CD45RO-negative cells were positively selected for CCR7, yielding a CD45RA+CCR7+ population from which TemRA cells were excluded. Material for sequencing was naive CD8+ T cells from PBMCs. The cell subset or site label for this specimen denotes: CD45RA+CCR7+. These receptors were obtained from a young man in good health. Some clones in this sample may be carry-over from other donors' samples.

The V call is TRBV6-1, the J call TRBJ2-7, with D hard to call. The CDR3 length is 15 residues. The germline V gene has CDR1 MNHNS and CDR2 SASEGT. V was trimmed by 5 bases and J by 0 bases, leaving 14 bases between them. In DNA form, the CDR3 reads TGTGCCAGCAGTCCTAGGCCAGCTAGCTCCTACGAGCAGTACTTC. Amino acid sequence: CASSPRPASSYEQYF.

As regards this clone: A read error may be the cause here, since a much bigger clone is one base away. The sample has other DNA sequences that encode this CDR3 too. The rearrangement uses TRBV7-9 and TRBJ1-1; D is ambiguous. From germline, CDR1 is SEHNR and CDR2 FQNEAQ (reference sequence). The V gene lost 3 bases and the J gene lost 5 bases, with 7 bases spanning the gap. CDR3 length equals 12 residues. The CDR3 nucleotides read TGTGCCAGCAGCTTCGGGGAAACTGAAGCTTTCTTT. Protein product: CASSFGETEAFF.

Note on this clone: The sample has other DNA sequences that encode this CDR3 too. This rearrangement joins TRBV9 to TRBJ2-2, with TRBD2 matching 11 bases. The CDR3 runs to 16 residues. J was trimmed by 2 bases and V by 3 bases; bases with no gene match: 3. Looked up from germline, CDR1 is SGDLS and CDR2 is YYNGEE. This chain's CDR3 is CASSDGLAGNTGELFF. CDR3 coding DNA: TGTGCCAGCAGCGACGGACTAGCGGGTAACACCGGGGAGCTGTTTTTT.

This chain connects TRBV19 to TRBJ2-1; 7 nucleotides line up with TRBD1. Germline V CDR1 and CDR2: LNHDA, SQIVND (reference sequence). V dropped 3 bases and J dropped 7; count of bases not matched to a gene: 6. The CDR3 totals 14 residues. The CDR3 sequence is CASSIMARGNEQFF. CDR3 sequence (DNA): TGTGCCAGTAGTATTATGGCCAGGGGGAATGAGCAGTTCTTC.

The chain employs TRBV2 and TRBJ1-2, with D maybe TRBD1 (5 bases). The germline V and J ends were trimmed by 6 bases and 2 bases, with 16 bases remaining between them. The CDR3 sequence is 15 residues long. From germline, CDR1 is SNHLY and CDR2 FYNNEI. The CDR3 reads CASRGELGGNYGYTF. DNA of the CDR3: TGTGCCAGCAGGGGGGAACTTGGCGGGAACTATGGCTACACCTTC. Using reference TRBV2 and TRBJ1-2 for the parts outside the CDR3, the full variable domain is EPEVTQTPSHQVTQMGQEVILRCVPISNHLYFYWYRQILGQKVEFLVSFYNNEISEKSEIFDDQFSVERPDGSNFTLKIRSTKLEDSAMYFCASRGELGGNYGYTFGSGTRLTVV.

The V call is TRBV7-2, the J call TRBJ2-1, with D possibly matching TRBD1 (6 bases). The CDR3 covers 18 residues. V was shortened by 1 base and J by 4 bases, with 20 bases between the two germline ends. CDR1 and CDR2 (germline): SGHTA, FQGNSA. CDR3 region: CASSLVSSQGTRYNEQFF. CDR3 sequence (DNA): TGTGCCAGCAGCTTAGTTTCCTCCCAGGGGACGAGATACAATGAGCAGTTCTTC. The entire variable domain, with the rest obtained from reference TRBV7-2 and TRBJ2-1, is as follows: GAGVSQSPSNKVTEKGKDVELRCDPISGHTALYWYRQSLGQGLEFLIYFQGNSAPDKSGLPSDRFSAERTGGSVSTLTIQRTQQEDSAVYLCASSLVSSQGTRYNEQFFGPGTRLTVL.

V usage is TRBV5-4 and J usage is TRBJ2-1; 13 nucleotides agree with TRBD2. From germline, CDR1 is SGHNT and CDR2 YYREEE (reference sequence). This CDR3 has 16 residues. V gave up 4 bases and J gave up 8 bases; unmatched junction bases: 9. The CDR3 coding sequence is TGTGCCAGCAGCCCAGGACTAGCGGGAGTGAATTATGAGCAGTTCTTC. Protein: CASSPGLAGVNYEQFF.

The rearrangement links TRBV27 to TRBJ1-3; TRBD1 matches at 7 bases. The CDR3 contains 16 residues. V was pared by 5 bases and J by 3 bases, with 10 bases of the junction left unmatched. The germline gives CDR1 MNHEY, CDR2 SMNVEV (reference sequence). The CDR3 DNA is TGTGCCAGCAGTCCATCCACAGGGGACGATGGAAACACCATATATTTT. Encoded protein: CASSPSTGDDGNTIYF.

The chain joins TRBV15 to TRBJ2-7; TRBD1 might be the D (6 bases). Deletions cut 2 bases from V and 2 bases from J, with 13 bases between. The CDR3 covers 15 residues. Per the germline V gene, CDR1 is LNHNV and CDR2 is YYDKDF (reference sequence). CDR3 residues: CATSRLLQGTYEQYF. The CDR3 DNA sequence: TGTGCCACCAGCAGACTATTGCAGGGGACCTACGAGCAGTACTTC.

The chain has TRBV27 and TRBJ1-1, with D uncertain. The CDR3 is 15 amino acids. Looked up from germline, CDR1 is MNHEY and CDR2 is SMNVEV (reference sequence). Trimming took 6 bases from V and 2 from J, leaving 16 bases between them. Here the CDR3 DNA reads TGTGCCAGCAGCCTCCTTCCGGCCACAAACACTGAAGCTTTCTTT. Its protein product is CASSLLPATNTEAFF.

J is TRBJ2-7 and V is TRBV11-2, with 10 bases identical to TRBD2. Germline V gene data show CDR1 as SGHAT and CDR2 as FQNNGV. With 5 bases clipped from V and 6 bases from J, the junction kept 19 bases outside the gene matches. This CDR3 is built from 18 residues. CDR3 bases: TGTGCCAGCAGCCTAGCGCCTTTTCTAGCGGGGGATCGGGTCGAGCAGTACTTC. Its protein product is CASSLAPFLAGDRVEQYF.

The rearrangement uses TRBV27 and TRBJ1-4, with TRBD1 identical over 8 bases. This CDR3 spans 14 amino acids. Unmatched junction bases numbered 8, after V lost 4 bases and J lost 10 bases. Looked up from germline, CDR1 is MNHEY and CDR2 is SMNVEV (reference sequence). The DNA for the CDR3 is TGTGCCAGCAGTTCGGACAGGGACGCCGTAAAACTGTTTTTT. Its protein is CASSSDRDAVKLFF. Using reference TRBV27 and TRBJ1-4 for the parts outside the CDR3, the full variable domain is EAQVTQNPRYLITVTGKKLTVTCSQNMNHEYMSWYRQDPGLGLRQIYYSMNVEVTDKGDVPEGYKVSRKEKRNFPLILESPSPNQTSLYFCASSSDRDAVKLFFGSGTQLSVL.

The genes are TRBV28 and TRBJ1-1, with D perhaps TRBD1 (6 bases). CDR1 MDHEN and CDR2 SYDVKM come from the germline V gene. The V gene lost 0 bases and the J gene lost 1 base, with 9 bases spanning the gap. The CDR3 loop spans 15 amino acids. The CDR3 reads CASSLWMGQNTEAFF. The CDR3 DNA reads TGTGCCAGCAGTTTATGGATGGGACAGAACACTGAAGCTTTCTTT.

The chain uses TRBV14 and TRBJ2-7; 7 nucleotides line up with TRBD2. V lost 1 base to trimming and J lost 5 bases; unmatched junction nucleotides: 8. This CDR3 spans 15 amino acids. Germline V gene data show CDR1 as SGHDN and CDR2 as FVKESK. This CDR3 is CASSQVTGGRHEQYF. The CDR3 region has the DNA TGTGCCAGCAGCCAAGTGACGGGAGGTCGACACGAGCAGTACTTC.

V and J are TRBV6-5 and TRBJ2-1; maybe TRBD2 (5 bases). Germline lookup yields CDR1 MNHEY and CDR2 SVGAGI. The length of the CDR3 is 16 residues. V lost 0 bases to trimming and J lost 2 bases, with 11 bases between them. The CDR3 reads CASSYSFGEAYNEQFF. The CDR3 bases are TGTGCCAGCAGTTACTCGTTCGGGGAAGCCTACAATGAGCAGTTCTTC.

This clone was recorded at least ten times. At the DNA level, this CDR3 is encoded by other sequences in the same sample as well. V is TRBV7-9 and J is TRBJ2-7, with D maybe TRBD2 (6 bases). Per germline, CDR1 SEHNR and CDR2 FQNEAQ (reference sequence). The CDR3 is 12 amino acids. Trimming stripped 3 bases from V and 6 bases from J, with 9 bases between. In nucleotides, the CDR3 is TGTGCCAGCAGCTTCGGGGGTGGCGAGCAGTACTTC. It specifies CASSFGGGEQYF. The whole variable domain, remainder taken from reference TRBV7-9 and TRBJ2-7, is DTGVSQNPRHKITKRGQNVTFRCDPISEHNRLYWYRQTLGQGPEFLTYFQNEAQLEKSRLLSDRFSAERPKGSFSTLEIQRTEQGDSAMYLCASSFGGGEQYFGPGTRLTVT.

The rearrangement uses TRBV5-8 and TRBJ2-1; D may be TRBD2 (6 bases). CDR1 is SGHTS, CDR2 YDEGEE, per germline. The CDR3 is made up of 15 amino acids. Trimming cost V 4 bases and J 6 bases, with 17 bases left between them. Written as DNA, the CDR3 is TGTGCCAGCAGCCTCGGGACTGCCCCGCGCAATGAGCAGTTCTTC. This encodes CASSLGTAPRNEQFF.

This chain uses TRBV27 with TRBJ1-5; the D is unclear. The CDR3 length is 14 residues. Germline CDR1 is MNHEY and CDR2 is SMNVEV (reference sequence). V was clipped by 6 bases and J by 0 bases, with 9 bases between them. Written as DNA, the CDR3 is TGTGCCAGCAGCCGGACCTATAGCAATCAGCCCCAGCATTTT. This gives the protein CASSRTYSNQPQHF.

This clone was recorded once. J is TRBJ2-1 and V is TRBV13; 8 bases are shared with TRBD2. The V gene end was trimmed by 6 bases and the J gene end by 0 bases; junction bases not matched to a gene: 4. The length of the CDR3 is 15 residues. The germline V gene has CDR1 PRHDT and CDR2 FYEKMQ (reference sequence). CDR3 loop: CASRPTSGSYNEQFF. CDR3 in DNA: TGTGCCAGCAGGCCTACTAGCGGCTCCTACAATGAGCAGTTCTTC.

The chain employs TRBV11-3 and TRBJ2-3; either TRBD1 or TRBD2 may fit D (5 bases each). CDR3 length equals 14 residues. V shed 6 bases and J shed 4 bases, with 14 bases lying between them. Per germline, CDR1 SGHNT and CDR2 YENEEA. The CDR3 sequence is CASSPGYGADTQYF. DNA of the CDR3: TGTGCCAGCAGTCCAGGGTACGGGGCAGATACGCAGTATTTT.

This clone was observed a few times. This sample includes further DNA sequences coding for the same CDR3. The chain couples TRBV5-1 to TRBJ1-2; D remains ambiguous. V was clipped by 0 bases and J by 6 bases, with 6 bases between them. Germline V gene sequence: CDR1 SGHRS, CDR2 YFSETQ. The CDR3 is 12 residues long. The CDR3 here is CASSLAGDGYTF. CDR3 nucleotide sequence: TGCGCCAGCAGCTTGGCTGGAGATGGCTACACCTTC.

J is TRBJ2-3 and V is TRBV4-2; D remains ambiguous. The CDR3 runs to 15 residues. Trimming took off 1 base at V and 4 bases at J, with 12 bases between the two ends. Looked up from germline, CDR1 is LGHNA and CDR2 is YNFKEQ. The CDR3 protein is CASSQAPRPADTQYF. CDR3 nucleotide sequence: TGTGCCAGCAGCCAAGCCCCGCGGCCCGCAGATACGCAGTATTTT.

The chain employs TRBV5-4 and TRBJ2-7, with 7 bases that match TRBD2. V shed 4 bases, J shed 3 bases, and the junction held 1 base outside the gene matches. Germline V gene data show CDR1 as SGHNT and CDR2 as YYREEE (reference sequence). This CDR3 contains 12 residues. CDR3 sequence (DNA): TGTGCCAGCAGCATAGCGGGCTACGAGCAGTACTTC. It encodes CASSIAGYEQYF.

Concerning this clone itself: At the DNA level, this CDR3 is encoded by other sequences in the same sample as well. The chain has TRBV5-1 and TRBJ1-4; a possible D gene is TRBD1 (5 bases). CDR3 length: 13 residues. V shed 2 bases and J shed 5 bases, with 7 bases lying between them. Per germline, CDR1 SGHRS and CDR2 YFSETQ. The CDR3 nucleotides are TGCGCCAGCAGCTTATGGGGGAATGAAAAACTGTTTTTT. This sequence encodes CASSLWGNEKLFF.

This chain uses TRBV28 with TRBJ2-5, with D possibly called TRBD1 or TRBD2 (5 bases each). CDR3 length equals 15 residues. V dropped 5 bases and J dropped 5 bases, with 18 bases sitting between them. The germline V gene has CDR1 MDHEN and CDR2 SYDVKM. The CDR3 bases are TGTGCCAGCAGTCTAGGGACCCCGGATTGGGAGACCCAGTACTTC. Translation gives CASSLGTPDWETQYF.

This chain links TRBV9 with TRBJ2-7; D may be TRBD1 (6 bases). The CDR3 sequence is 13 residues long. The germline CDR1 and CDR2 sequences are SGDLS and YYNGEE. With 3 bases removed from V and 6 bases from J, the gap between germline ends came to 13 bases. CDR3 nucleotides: TGTGCCAGCAGCGGAGACACAGGGCGCGAGCAGTACTTC. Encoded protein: CASSGDTGREQYF.

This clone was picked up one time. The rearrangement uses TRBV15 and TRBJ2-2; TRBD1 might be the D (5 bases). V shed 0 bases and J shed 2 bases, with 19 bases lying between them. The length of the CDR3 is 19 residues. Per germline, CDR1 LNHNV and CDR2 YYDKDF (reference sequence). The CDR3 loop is CATSRDPRDWQGNTGELFF. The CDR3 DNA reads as TGTGCCACCAGCAGAGATCCCAGGGATTGGCAGGGTAACACCGGGGAGCTGTTTTTT.

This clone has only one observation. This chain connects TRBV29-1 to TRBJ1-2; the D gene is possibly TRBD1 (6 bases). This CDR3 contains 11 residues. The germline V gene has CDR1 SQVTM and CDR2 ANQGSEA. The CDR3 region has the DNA TGCGTGGGGGCAGACAACTATGGCTACACCTTC. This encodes CVGADNYGYTF.

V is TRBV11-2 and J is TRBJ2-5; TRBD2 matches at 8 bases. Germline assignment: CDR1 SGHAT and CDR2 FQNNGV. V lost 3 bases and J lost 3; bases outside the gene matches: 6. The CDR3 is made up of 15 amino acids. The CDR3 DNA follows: TGTGCCAGCAGCTTTTGGGCGGGAGGAGAAGAGACCCAGTACTTC. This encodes CASSFWAGGEETQYF.

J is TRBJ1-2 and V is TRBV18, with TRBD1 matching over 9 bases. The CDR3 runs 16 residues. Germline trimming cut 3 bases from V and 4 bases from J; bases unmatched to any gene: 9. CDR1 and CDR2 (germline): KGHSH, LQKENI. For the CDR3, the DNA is TGTGCCAGCTCACCTTCGGGACAGGGAAGAATCTATGGCTACACCTTC. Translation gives CASSPSGQGRIYGYTF.

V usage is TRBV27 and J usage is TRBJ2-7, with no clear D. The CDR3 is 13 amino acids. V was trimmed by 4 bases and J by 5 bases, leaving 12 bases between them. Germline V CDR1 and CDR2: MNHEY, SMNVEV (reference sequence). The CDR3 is CASSYSPSNEQYF. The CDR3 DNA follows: TGTGCCAGCAGTTACAGCCCGTCGAACGAGCAGTACTTC.

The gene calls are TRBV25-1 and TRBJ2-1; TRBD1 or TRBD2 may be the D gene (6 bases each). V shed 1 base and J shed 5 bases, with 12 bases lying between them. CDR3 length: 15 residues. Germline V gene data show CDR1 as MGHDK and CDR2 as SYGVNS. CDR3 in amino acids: CASSEWGRGNNEQFF. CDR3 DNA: TGTGCCAGCAGTGAATGGGGGCGCGGGAACAATGAGCAGTTCTTC.